These T cell receptor beta chains were read from a single sample in a study of cytomegalovirus exposure and HLA in healthy donors. The repertoire was sequenced with immunoSEQ multiplex PCR; TCRdb's copy has only in-frame clones and lacks some. This table has 71,000 or so clones, roughly 94% appearing once. Input material: PBMCs. All receptors derive from a man younger than 30 in good health and CMV-seropositive. CDR3s include the opening cysteine and the closing phenylalanine or tryptophan. The D gene is left open where the match is weak. The size field is filled for only some rows; it gives once, few, many or a size class.

TRBJ2-3	NA	TRBV9	NA	CASRPRDTDTQYF	TGTGCCAGCAGGCCCAGGGACACAGATACGCAGTATTTT
TRBJ1-5	NA	TRBV6-1	NA	CASSGLEGNQPQHF	TGTGCCAGCAGTGGGCTGGAGGGCAATCAGCCCCAGCATTTT
TRBJ2-7	NA	TRBV4-1	NA	CASSHTGTPSYEQYF	TGCGCCAGCAGCCATACAGGTACCCCTTCTTACGAGCAGTACTTC
TRBJ2-2	TRBD2	TRBV30	NA	CAWSGAGSTGELFF	TGTGCCTGGAGTGGAGCGGGGAGCACCGGGGAGCTGTTTTTT
TRBJ1-2	NA	TRBV7-9	NA	CASSLGTGGSFTF	TGTGCCAGCAGCTTGGGGACGGGAGGTTCTTTCACCTTC
TRBJ1-4	NA	TRBV21-1	NA	CASRCSRDEKLFF	TGTGCCAGCAGATGCTCTCGGGATGAAAAACTGTTTTTT
TRBJ1-6	NA	TRBV19	NA	CASSIDSVARNSPLHF	TGTGCCAGTAGTATAGATTCGGTGGCGCGGAATTCACCCCTCCACTTT
TRBJ1-5	TRBD1	TRBV7-2	NA	CASSSQGADGPQHF	TGTGCCAGCAGCTCACAGGGGGCGGACGGTCCCCAGCATTTT
TRBJ2-1	NA	TRBV4-2	NA	CASSQGYGSSYNEQFF	TGTGCCAGCAGCCAAGGGTACGGGAGCTCCTACAATGAGCAGTTCTTC
TRBJ2-7	TRBD1	TRBV9	NA	CASSPGQASYEQYF	TGTGCCAGCAGCCCAGGACAGGCCTCCTACGAGCAGTACTTC
TRBJ2-1	NA	TRBV2	NA	CASSGSARYNEQFF	TGTGCCAGCAGTGGTAGCGCCCGGTACAATGAGCAGTTCTTC
TRBJ2-1	TRBD2	TRBV18	NA	CASSYPGGRENEQFF	TGTGCCAGCTCATATCCCGGTGGGAGGGAGAATGAGCAGTTCTTC
TRBJ2-1	TRBD1	TRBV7-9	NA	CASSLEQGGDEQFF	TGTGCCAGCAGCTTAGAGCAAGGGGGCGATGAGCAGTTCTTC
TRBJ2-3	NA	TRBV5-4	NA	CASSRGGPVVTDTQYF	TGTGCCAGCAGCAGGGGGGGGCCCGTAGTCACAGATACGCAGTATTTT
TRBJ1-3	NA	TRBV19	once	CASSSQLSGLLGNTIYF	TGTGCCAGTAGTTCACAGCTATCAGGACTCCTTGGAAACACCATATATTTT
TRBJ2-7	TRBD1	TRBV6-1	NA	CASSGTGVRGGEQYF	TGTGCCAGCAGCGGGACAGGGGTTCGGGGGGGCGAGCAGTACTTC
TRBJ2-1	NA	TRBV30	NA	CAWNLGELYNEQFF	TGTGCCTGGAACCTGGGAGAACTGTACAATGAGCAGTTCTTC
TRBJ1-6	NA	TRBV5-6	NA	CASSMGWSNSPLHF	TGTGCCAGCAGTATGGGTTGGAGTAATTCACCCCTCCACTTT
TRBJ1-1	NA	TRBV2	NA	CASRGDLGTEAFF	TGTGCCAGCAGAGGGGATTTAGGTACTGAAGCTTTCTTT
TRBJ1-4	NA	TRBV2	once	CASSRGEFEKLFF	TGTGCCAGCAGTCGCGGGGAATTTGAAAAACTGTTTTTT
TRBJ1-3	NA	TRBV10-3	NA	CAIRPDNSGNTIYF	TGTGCCATCAGACCCGACAACTCTGGAAACACCATATATTTT
TRBJ2-5	TRBD1	TRBV11-2	NA	CASSLGQGRQETQYF	TGTGCCAGCAGCCTGGGACAGGGGAGACAAGAGACCCAGTACTTC
TRBJ2-7	NA	TRBV5-4	NA	CASSLGVLSSYEQYF	TGTGCCAGCAGCTTGGGCGTCCTAAGCTCCTACGAGCAGTACTTC
TRBJ1-1	TRBD1	TRBV10-3	NA	CAIRDRGHMNTEAFF	TGTGCCATCAGGGACAGGGGGCACATGAACACTGAAGCTTTCTTT
TRBJ2-1	NA	TRBV6-6	NA	CASSPRGSEQFF	TGTGCCAGCAGCCCGAGGGGGAGTGAGCAGTTCTTC
TRBJ2-7	TRBD2	TRBV6-5	NA	CAVGTGGPGDEQYF	TGTGCCGTGGGGACGGGAGGGCCAGGGGACGAGCAGTACTTC
TRBJ2-3	TRBD2	TRBV13	NA	CASWSSGENTDTQYF	TGTGCCAGCTGGAGTAGCGGGGAGAACACAGATACGCAGTATTTT
TRBJ1-2	NA	TRBV5-1	NA	CASSLTQGREYGYTF	TGCGCCAGCAGCTTGACCCAGGGGCGAGAGTATGGCTACACCTTC
TRBJ1-2	NA	TRBV5-1	NA	CASSLAGLVYGYTF	TGCGCCAGCAGCTTGGCCGGGTTGGTCTATGGCTACACCTTC
TRBJ2-3	TRBD2	TRBV5-4	NA	CASSSPGGGYTQYF	TGTGCCAGCAGCTCCCCGGGGGGGGGTTATACGCAGTATTTT
TRBJ2-3	TRBD2	TRBV5-1	NA	CASSLQAGVGTDTQYF	TGCGCCAGCAGCTTGCAGGCGGGAGTCGGCACAGATACGCAGTATTTT
TRBJ2-1	TRBD2	TRBV19	NA	CASSIGGTTYNEQFF	TGTGCCAGTAGTATCGGGGGGACTACCTACAATGAGCAGTTCTTC
TRBJ2-5	TRBD2	TRBV7-2	NA	CASSLTSGRALETQYF	TGTGCCAGCAGCCTCACTAGCGGGAGGGCCCTGGAGACCCAGTACTTC
TRBJ1-1	NA	TRBV6-5	NA	CASTLVGHAEAFF	TGTGCCAGCACTCTTGTGGGGCACGCTGAAGCTTTCTTT
TRBJ1-1	TRBD1	TRBV7-9	once	CASSLEGAWTEAFF	TGTGCCAGCAGCTTAGAGGGGGCGTGGACTGAAGCTTTCTTT
TRBJ1-1	NA	TRBV9	NA	CASSVGGGQTEAFF	TGTGCCAGCAGCGTAGGGGGGGGGCAGACTGAAGCTTTCTTT
TRBJ2-1	NA	TRBV7-2	NA	CASSPSSGSPYNEQFF	TGTGCCAGCAGCCCCAGCAGCGGGTCCCCCTACAATGAGCAGTTCTTC
TRBJ2-7	NA	TRBV5-1	NA	CASSLASASYEQYF	TGCGCCAGCAGCTTGGCCAGCGCGTCCTACGAGCAGTACTTC
TRBJ1-4	NA	TRBV5-1	NA	CASKSFATNEKLFF	TGCGCCAGCAAGAGTTTTGCAACTAATGAAAAACTGTTTTTT
TRBJ1-3	NA	TRBV6-1	NA	CASKGGGAVGNTIYF	TGTGCCAGCAAGGGAGGGGGGGCGGTGGGAAACACCATATATTTT
TRBJ2-5	TRBD2	TRBV28	NA	CASSSFSGGFQETQYF	TGTGCCAGCAGTTCCTTTAGCGGGGGATTCCAAGAGACCCAGTACTTC
TRBJ2-3	NA	TRBV6-4	few	CASSDSGTSTDTQYF	TGTGCCAGCAGTGACTCCGGGACTAGCACAGATACGCAGTATTTT
TRBJ2-4	TRBD2	TRBV30	NA	CAWSASGLAKNIQYF	TGTGCCTGGAGCGCTAGCGGGCTAGCCAAAAACATTCAGTACTTC
TRBJ2-3	NA	TRBV9	NA	CASSVFPSTDTQYF	TGTGCCAGCAGCGTATTCCCCTCGACAGATACGCAGTATTTT
TRBJ2-3	TRBD2	TRBV19	NA	CASSRTSGSTDTQYF	TGTGCCAGTAGTAGGACTAGCGGGAGTACGGATACGCAGTATTTT
TRBJ2-7	NA	TRBV19	NA	CASSIDHPGLIGMGEQYF	TGTGCCAGTAGTATAGATCATCCTGGACTAATAGGCATGGGGGAGCAGTACTTC
TRBJ1-5	NA	TRBV5-6	NA	CASSLRQGGGQPQHF	TGTGCCAGCAGCTTGAGGCAGGGCGGCGGTCAGCCCCAGCATTTT
TRBJ2-2	TRBD2	TRBV19	NA	CASSLGLAGYTGELFF	TGTGCCAGTAGTCTAGGACTAGCGGGGTACACCGGGGAGCTGTTTTTT
TRBJ2-3	TRBD2	TRBV5-5	once	CASSSGTSGRGQTQYF	TGTGCCAGCAGCTCCGGGACTAGCGGGAGAGGGCAGACGCAGTATTTT
TRBJ1-6	NA	TRBV6-5	NA	CASSYYGGNSPLHF	TGTGCCAGCAGTTACTACGGTGGTAATTCACCCCTCCACTTT
TRBJ2-1	TRBD2	TRBV10-3	NA	CAISGTSGRSYNEQFF	TGTGCCATCAGTGGGACTAGCGGACGCTCCTACAATGAGCAGTTCTTC